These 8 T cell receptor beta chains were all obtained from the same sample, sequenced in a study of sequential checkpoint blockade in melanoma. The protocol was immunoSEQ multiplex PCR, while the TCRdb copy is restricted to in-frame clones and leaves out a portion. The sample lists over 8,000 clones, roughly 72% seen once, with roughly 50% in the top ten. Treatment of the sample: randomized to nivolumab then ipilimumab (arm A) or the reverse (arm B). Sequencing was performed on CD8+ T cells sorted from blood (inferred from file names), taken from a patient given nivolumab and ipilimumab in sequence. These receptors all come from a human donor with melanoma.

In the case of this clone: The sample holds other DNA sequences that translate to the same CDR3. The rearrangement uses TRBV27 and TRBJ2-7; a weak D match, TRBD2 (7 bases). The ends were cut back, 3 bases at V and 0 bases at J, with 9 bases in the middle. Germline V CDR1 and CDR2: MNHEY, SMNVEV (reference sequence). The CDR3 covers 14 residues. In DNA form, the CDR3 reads TGTGCCAGCAGTTTTGGGGGGGCCTCCTACGAGCAGTACTTC. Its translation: CASSFGGASYEQYF.

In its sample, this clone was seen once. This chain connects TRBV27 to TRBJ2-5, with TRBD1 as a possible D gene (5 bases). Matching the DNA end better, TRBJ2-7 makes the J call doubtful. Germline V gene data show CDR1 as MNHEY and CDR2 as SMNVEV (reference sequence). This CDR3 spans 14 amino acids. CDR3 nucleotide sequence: TGTGCCAGCAGTTTGGTGGGGCTTCGGAACGAGCAGTACTTC. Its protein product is CASSLVGLRNEQYF.

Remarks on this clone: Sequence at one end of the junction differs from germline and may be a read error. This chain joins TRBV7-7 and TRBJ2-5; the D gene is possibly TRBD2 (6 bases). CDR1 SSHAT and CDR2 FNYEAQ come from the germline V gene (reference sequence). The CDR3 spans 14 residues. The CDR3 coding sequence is TGTGCTAGCAGCCCCAGCGGGCGGGATGAGGAGCAGTACTTC. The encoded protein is CASSPSGRDEEQYF. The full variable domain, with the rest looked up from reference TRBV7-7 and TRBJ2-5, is GAGVSQSPRYKVTKRGQDVTLRCDPISSHATLYWYQQALGQGPEFLTYFNYEAQPDKSGLPSDRFSAERPEGSISTLTIQRTEQRDSAMYRCASSPSGRDEEQYFGPGTRLLVL.

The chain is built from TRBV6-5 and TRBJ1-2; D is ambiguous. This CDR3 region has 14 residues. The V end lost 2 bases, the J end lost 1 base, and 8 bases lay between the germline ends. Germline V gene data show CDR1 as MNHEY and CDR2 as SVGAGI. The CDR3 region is CASSYGGNNYGYTF. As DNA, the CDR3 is TGTGCCAGCAGTTACGGCGGGAATAACTATGGCTACACCTTC.

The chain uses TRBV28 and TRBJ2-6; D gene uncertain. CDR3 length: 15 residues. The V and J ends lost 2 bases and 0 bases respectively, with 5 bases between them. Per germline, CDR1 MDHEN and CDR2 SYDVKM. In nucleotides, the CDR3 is TGTGCCAGCAGTTTACTAGTCTCTGGGGCCAACGTCCTGACTTTC. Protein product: CASSLLVSGANVLTF.

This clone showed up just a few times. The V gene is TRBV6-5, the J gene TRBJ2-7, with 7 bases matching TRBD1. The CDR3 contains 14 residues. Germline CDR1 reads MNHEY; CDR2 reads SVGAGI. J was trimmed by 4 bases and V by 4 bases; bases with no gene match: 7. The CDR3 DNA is TGTGCCAGCAGTTTGAGACAGGGTGGATACGAGCAGTACTTC. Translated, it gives CASSLRQGGYEQYF.

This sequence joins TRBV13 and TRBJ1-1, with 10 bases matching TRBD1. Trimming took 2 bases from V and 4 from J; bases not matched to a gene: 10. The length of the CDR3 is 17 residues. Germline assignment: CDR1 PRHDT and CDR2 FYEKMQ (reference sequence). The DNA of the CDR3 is TGTGCCAGCAGCTTATACCGGACAGGGGGTTCGATCACTGAAGCTTTCTTT. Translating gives CASSLYRTGGSITEAFF.

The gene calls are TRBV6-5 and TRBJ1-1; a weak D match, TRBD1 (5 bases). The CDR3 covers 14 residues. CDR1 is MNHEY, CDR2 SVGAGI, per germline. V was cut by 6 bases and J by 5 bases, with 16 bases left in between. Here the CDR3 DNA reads TGTGCCAGCAGACCCTGGGGGGGTGGGACTGAAGCTTTCTTT. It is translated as CASRPWGGGTEAFF.